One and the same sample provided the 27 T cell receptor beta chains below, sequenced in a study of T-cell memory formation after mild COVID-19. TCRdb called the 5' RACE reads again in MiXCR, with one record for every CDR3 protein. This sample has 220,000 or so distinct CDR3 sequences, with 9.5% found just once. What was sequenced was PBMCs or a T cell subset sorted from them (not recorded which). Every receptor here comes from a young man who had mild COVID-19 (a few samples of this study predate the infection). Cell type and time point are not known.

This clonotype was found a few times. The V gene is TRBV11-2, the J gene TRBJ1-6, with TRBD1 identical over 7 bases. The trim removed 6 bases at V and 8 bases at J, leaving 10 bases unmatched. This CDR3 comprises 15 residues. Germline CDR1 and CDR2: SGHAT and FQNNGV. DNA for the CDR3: TGTGCCAGCAGGAGATTCGGGACAGCAGATTCACCCCTCCACTTT. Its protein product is CASRRFGTADSPLHF.

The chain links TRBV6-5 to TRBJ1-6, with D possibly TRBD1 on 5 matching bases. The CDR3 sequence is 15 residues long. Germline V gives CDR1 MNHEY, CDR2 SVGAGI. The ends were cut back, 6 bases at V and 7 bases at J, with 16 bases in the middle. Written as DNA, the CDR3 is TGTGCCAGCAGACGACCACAGGTGGGGAATTCACCCCTCCACTTT. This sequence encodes CASRRPQVGNSPLHF.

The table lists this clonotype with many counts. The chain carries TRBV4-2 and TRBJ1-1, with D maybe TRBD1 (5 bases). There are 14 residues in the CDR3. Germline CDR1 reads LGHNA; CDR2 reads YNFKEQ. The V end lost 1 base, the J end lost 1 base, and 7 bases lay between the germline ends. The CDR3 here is CASSQGRGNTEAFF. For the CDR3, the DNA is TGTGCCAGCAGCCAAGGAAGGGGGAACACTGAAGCTTTCTTT.

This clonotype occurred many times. CDR3 protein: CASSQDRGNHEQFF. The CDR3 DNA sequence: TGCGCCAGCAGCCAGGACAGGGGTAACCATGAGCAGTTCTTC. This chain joins TRBV5-1 and TRBJ2-1; 9 bases are shared with TRBD1. The CDR3 is made up of 14 amino acids. V lost 4 bases and J lost 8; bases outside the gene matches: 7. CDR1 and CDR2 from the germline V gene are SGHRS and YFSETQ. Full variable domain (remainder filled in from reference TRBV5-1 and TRBJ2-1): KAGVTQTPRYLIKTRGQQVTLSCSPISGHRSVSWYQQTPGQGLQFLFEYFSETQRNKGNFPGRFSGRQFSNSRSEMNVSTLELGDSALYLCASSQDRGNHEQFFGPGTRLTVL.

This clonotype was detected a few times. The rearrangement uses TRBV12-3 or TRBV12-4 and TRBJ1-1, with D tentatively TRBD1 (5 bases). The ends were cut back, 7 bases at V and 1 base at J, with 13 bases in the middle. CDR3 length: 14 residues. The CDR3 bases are TGTGCCAGCACCCTTAGGGGCACGAACACTGAAGCTTTCTTT. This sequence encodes CASTLRGTNTEAFF.

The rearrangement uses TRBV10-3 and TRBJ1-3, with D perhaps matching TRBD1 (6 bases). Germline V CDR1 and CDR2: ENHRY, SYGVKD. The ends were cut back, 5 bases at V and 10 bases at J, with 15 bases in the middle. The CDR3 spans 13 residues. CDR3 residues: CAISSSEGGTIYF. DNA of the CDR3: TGTGCCATCAGTTCGTCCGAGGGGGGAACCATATATTTT.

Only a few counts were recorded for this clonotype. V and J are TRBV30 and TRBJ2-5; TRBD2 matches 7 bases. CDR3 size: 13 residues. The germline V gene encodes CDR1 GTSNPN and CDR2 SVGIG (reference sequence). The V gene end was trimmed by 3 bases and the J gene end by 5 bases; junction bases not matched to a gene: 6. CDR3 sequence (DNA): TGTGCCTGGAGAAGACTAGCAGGGGAGACCCAGTACTTC. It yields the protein CAWRRLAGETQYF. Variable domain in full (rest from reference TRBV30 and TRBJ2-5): SQTIHQWPATLVQPVGSPLSLECTVEGTSNPNLYWYRQAAGRGLQLLFYSVGIGQISSEVPQNLSASRPQDRQFILSSKKLLLSDSGFYLCAWRRLAGETQYFGPGTRLLVL.

The CDR3: CASSRTRGQPQHF. For the CDR3, the DNA is TGCGCCAGCAGCCGGACGAGAGGGCAGCCCCAGCATTTT. The chain joins TRBV4-1 to TRBJ1-5, with no clear D. Germline V gene sequence: CDR1 MGHRA, CDR2 YSYEKL. V was pared by 4 bases and J by 7 bases, with 11 bases between. This CDR3 is 13 amino acids long.

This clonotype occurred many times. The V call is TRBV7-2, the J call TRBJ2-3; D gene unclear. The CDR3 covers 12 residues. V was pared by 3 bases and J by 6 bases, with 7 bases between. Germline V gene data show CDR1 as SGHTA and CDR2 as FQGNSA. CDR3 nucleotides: TGTGCCAGCAGCTTTTCCCGCGATACGCAGTATTTT. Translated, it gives CASSFSRDTQYF.

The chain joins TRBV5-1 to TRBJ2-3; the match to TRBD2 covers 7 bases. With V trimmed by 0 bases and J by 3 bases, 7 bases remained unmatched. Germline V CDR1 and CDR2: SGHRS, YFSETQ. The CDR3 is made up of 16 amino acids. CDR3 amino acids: CASSLDGRGRTDTQYF. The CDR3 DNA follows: TGCGCCAGCAGCTTGGATGGGCGGGGGAGGACAGATACGCAGTATTTT.

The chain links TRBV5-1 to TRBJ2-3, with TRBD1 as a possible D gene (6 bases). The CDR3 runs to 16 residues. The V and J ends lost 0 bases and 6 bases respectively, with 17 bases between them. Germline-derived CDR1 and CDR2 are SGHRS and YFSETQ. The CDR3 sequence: CASSLGANRVADTQYF. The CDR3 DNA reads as TGCGCCAGCAGCTTGGGGGCGAACAGGGTTGCGGATACGCAGTATTTT.

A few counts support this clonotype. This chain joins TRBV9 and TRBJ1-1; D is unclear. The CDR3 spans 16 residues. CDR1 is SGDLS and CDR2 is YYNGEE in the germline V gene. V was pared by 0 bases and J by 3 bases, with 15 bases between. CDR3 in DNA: TGTGCCAGCAGCGTAGTCGGGGTCCCGCAGGACACTGAAGCTTTCTTT. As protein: CASSVVGVPQDTEAFF.

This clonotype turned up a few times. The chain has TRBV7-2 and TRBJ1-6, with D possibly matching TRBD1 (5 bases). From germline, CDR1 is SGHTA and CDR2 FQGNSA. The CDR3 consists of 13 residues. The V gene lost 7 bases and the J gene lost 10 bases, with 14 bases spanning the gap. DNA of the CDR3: TGTGCCAGCACCCAGGGTAGGGGCTCACCCCTCCACTTT. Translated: CASTQGRGSPLHF.

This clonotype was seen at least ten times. The CDR3, as DNA: TGCGCCAGCAGCTCTGGAGGGGCTCGCACAGATACGCAGTATTTT. This codes for CASSSGGARTDTQYF. The chain joins TRBV5-1 to TRBJ2-3; possibly TRBD2 for D (6 bases). In germline, CDR1 is SGHRS, CDR2 YFSETQ. The CDR3 has 15 residues. Trimming stripped 3 bases from V and 1 base from J, with 12 bases between.

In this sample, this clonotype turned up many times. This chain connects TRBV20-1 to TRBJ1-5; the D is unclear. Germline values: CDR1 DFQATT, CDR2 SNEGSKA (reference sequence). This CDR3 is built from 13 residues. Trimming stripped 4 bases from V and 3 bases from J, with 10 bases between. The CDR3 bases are TGCAGTGCTATGACCGACCCCAATCAGCCCCAGCATTTT. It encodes CSAMTDPNQPQHF.

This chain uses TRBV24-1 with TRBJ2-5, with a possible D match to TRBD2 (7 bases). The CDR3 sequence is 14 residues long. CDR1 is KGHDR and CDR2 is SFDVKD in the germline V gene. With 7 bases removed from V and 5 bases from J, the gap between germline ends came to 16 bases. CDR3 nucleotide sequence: TGTGCCACCAGCCCATCCGGGGGGCAGGAGACCCAGTACTTC. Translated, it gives CATSPSGGQETQYF.

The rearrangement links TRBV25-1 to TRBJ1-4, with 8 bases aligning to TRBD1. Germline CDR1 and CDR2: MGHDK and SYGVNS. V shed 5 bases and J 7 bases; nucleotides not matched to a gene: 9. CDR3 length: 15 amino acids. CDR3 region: CASSSRTGPTEKLFF. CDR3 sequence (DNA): TGTGCCAGCAGTTCACGGACAGGGCCAACTGAAAAACTGTTTTTT.

The CDR3 region is CASSLTSGAEFF. The CDR3 DNA reads as TGTGCCAGCAGCTTGACTAGCGGGGCGGAGTTCTTC. The genes are TRBV5-5 and TRBJ2-1; TRBD2 matches 10 bases. After removal of 1 base from V and 14 bases from J, the junction contained 3 bases not matched to a gene. This CDR3 has 12 residues. Looked up from germline, CDR1 is SGHKS and CDR2 is YYEKEE (reference sequence).

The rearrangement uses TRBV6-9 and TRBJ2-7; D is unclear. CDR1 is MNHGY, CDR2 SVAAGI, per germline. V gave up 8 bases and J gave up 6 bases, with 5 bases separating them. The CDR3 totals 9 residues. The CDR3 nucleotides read TGTGCCAGCTCTTGCGAGCAGTACGTC. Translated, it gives CASSCEQYV.

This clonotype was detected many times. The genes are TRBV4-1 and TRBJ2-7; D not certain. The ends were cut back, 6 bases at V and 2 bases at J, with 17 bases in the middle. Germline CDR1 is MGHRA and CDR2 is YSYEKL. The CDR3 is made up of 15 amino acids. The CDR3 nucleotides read TGCGCCAGCAGTCTGGACGTGACGGAGACCTACGAGCAGTACTTC. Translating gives CASSLDVTETYEQYF.

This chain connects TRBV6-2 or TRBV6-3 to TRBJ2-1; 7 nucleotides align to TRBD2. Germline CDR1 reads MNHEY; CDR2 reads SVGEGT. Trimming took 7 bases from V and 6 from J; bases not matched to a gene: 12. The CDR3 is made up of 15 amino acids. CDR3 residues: CASTKGAGLTNEQFF. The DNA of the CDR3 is TGTGCCAGCACTAAAGGAGCGGGACTAACCAATGAGCAGTTCTTC.

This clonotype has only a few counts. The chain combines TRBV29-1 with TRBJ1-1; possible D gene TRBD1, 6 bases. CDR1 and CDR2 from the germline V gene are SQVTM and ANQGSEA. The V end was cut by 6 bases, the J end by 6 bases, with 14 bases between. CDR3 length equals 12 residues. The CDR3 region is CSVGLRGSEAFF. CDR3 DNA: TGCAGCGTGGGGCTAAGGGGGTCTGAAGCTTTCTTT.

CDR3 DNA: TGTGCCAGCAGCTTAAATTCGGGTAGAGAGCTGTTTTTT. This codes for CASSLNSGRELFF. J is TRBJ2-2 and V is TRBV7-3; D is unclear. CDR3 length equals 13 residues. CDR1 is SGHTA and CDR2 is FQGTGA in the germline V gene. Trimming took off 1 base at V and 11 bases at J, with 11 bases between the two ends. Based on the CDR3 plus reference TRBV7-3 and TRBJ2-2, the full variable domain is GAGVSQTPSNKVTEKGKYVELRCDPISGHTALYWYRQSLGQGPEFLIYFQGTGAADDSGLPNDRFFAVRPEGSVSTLKIQRTERGDSAVYLCASSLNSGRELFFGEGSRLTVL.

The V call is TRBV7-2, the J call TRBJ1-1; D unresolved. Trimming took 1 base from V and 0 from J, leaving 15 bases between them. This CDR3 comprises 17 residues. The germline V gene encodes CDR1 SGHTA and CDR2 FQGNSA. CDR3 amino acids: CASSLGAGLGVNTEAFF. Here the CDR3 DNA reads TGTGCCAGCAGCTTAGGGGCCGGACTGGGAGTGAACACTGAAGCTTTCTTT.

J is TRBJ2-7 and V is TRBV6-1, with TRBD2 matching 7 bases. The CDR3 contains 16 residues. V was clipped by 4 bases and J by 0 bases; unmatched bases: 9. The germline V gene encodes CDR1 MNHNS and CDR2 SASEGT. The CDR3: CASSALGGFGSYEQYV. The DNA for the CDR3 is TGTGCCAGCAGTGCCCTCGGGGGGTTCGGCTCCTACGAGCAGTACGTC.

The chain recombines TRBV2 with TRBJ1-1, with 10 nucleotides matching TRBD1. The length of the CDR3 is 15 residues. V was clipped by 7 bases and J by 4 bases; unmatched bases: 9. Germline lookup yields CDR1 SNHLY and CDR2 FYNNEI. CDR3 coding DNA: TGTGCCAGCAATATGAGGGGACAGGGGCGCACTGAAGCTTTCTTT. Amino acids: CASNMRGQGRTEAFF.

CDR3 loop: CASSQRGATGETQYF. The CDR3 DNA reads TGTGCCAGCAGCCAGAGAGGAGCTACCGGAGAGACCCAGTACTTC. The chain carries TRBV4-2 and TRBJ2-5; D call uncertain. The V and J ends lost 3 bases and 4 bases respectively, with 15 bases between them. There are 15 residues in the CDR3. Germline CDR1 LGHNA, CDR2 YNFKEQ.